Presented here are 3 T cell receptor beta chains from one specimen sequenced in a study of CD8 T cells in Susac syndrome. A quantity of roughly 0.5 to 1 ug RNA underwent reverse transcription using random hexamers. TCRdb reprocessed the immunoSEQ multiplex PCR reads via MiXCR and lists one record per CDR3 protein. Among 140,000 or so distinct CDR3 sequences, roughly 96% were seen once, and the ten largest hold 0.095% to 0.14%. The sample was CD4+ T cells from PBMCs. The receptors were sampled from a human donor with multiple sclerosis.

The CDR3 sequence: CSAYGFTGNTIYF. The DNA of the CDR3 is TGCAGTGCTTACGGGTTCACTGGAAACACCATATATTTT. The genes are TRBV20-1 and TRBJ1-3; D is unclear. Germline V lookup: CDR1 DFQATT, CDR2 SNEGSKA (reference sequence). This CDR3 has 13 amino acids. The V and J ends lost 5 bases and 2 bases respectively, with 10 bases between them.

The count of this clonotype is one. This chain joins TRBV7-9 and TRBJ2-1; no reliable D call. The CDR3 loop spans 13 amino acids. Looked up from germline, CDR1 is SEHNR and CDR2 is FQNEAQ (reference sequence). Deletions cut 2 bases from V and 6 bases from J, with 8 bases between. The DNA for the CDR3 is TGTGCCAGCAGCTTAAGGGAAATCAATGAGCAGTTCTTC. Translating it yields CASSLREINEQFF. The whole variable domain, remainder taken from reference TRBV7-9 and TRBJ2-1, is DTGVSQNPRHKITKRGQNVTFRCDPISEHNRLYWYRQTLGQGPEFLTYFQNEAQLEKSRLLSDRFSAERPKGSFSTLEIQRTEQGDSAMYLCASSLREINEQFFGPGTRLTVL.

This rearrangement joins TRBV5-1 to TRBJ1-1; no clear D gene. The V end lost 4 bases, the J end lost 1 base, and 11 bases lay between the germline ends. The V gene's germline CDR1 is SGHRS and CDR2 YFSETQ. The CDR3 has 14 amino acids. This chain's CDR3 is CASSTQEPNTEAFF. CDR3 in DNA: TGCGCCAGCAGCACACAAGAGCCGAACACTGAAGCTTTCTTT.